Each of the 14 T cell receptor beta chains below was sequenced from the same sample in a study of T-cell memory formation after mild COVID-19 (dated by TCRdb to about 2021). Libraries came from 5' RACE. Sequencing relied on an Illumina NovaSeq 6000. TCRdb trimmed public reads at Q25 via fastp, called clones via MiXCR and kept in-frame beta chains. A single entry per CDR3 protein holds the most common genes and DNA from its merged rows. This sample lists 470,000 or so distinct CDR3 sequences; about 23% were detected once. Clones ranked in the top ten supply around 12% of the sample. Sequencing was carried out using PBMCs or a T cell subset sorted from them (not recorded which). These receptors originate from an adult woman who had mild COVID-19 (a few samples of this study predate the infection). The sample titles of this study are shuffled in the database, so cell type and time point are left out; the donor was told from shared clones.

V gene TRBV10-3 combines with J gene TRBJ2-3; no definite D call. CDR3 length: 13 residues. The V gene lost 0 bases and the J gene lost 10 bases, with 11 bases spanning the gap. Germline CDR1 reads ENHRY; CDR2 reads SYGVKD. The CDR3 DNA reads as TGTGCCATCAGTGAGTCTACCGTCTACGCGCAGTATTTT. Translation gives CAISESTVYAQYF.

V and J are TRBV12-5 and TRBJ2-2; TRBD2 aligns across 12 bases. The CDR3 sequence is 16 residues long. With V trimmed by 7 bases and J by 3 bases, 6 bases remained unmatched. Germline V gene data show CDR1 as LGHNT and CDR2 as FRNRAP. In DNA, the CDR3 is TGTGCTAGTGTGGCTAGCGGGAGGGTTTACACCGGGGAGCTGTTTTTT. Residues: CASVASGRVYTGELFF. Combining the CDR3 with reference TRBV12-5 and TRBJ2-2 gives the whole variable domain DARVTQTPRHKVTEMGQEVTMRCQPILGHNTVFWYRQTMMQGLELLAYFRNRAPLDDSGMPKDRFSAEMPDATLATLKIQPSEPRDSAVYFCASVASGRVYTGELFFGEGSRLTVL.

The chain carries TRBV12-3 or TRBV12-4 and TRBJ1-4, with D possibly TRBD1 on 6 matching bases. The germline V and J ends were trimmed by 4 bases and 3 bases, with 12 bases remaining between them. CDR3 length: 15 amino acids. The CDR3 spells CASSSRQASNEKLFF. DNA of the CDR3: TGTGCCAGCAGTTCAAGACAGGCCTCTAATGAAAAACTGTTTTTT.

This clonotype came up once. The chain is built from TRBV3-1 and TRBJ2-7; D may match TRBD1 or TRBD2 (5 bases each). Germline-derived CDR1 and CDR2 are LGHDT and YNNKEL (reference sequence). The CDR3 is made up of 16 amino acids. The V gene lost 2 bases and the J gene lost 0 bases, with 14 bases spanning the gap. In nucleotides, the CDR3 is TGTGCCAGCAGCCAAACCGGGACCTCAGCCTCCTACGAGCAGTACTTC. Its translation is CASSQTGTSASYEQYF.

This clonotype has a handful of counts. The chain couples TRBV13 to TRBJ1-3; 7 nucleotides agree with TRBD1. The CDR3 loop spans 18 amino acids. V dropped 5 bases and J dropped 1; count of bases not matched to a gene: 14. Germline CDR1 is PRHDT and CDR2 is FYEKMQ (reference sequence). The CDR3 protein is CASSQNRGGSGSGNTIYF. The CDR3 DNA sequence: TGTGCCAGCAGCCAGAACAGAGGGGGCTCCGGATCTGGAAACACCATATATTTT.

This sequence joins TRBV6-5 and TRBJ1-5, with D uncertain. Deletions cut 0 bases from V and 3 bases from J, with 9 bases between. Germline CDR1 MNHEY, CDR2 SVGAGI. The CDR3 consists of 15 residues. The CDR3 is CASSYSGRLNQPQHF. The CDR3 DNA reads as TGTGCCAGCAGTTACTCCGGACGGCTCAATCAGCCCCAGCATTTT.

CDR3 sequence reads: CATSDFDGQPQHF. For the CDR3, the DNA is TGTGCCACCAGTGATTTTGACGGTCAGCCCCAGCATTTT. This sequence joins TRBV24-1 and TRBJ1-5, with D unclear. V gave up 1 base and J gave up 6 bases, with 6 bases separating them. Germline values: CDR1 KGHDR, CDR2 SFDVKD. The CDR3 totals 13 residues.

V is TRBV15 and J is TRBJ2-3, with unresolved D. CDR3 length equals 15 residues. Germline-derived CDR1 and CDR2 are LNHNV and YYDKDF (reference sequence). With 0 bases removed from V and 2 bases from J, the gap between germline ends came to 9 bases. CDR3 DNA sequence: TGTGCCACCAGCAGAGATGTTGGTTTCACAGATACGCAGTATTTT. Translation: CATSRDVGFTDTQYF.

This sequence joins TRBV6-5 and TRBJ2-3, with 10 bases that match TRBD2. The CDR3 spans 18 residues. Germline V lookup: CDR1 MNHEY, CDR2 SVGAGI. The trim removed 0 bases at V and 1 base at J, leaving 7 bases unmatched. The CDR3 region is CASSYSLAGGGGTDTQYF. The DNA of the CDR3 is TGTGCCAGCAGTTACTCATTAGCGGGAGGTGGAGGCACAGATACGCAGTATTTT.

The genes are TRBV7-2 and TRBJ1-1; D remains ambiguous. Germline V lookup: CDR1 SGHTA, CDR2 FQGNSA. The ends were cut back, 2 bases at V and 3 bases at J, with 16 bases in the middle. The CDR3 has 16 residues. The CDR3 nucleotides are TGTGCCAGCAGCTTATTCTCACGCAGGCTCTACACTGAAGCTTTCTTT. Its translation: CASSLFSRRLYTEAFF.

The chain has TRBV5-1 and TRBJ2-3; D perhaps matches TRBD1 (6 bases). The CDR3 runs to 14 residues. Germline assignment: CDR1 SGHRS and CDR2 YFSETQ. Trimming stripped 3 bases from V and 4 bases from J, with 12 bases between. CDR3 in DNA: TGCGCCAGCAGCTCGAAACAGGGACCAGATACGCAGTATTTT. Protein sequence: CASSSKQGPDTQYF.

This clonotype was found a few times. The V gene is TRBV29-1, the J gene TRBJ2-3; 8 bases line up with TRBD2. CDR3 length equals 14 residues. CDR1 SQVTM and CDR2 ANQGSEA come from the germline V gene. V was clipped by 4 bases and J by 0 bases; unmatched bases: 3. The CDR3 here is CSVAASGSTDTQYF. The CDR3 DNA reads TGCAGCGTTGCAGCTAGCGGGAGCACAGATACGCAGTATTTT.

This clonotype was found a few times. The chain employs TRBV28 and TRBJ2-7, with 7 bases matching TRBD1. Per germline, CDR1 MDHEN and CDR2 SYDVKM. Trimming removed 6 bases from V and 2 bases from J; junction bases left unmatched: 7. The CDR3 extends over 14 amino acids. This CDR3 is CASRDRQGTYEQYF. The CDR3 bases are TGTGCCAGCAGGGACAGACAGGGAACCTACGAGCAGTACTTC.

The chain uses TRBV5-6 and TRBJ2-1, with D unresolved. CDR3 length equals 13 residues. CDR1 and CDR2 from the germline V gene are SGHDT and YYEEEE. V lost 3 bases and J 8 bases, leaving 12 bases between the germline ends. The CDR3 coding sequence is TGTGCCAGCAGCTCCAAGCTAGGGCATGAGCAGTTCTTC. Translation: CASSSKLGHEQFF.